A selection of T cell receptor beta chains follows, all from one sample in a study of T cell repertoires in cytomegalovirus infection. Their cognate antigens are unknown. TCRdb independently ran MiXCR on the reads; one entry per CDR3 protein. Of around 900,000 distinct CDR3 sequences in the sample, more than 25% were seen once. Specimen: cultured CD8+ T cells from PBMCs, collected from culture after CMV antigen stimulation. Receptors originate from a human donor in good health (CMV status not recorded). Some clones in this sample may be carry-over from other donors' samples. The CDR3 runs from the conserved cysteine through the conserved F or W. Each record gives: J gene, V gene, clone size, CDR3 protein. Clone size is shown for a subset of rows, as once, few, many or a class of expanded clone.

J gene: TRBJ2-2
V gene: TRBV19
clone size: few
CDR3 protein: CASSTDRGRNTGELFF

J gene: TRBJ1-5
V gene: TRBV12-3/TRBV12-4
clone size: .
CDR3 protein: CASSPSAYQPQHF

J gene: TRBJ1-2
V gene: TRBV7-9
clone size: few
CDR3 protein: CASSLGVRPNYGYTF

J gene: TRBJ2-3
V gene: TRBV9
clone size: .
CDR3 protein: CASSVEGGGVTDTQYF

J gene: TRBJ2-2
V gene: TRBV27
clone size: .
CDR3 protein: CASSFLGGSATGELFF

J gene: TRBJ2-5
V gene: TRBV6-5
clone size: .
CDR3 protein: CASSYGVTQETQYF

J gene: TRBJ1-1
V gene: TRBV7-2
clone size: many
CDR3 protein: CASSSGQPLNTEAFF

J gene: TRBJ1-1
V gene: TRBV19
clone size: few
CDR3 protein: CASSTHMNTEAFF

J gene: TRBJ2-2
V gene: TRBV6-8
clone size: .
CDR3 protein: CAGLTQARNTGELFF

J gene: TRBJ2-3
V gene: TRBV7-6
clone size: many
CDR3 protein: CASSLRPGLAGTTDTQYF

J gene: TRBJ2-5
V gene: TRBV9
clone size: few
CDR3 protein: CASSLSGGKGETQYF

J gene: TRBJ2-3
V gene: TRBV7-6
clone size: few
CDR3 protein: CASSLADYSDTQYF

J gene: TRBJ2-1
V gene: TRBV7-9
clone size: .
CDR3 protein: CASSLREVQFF

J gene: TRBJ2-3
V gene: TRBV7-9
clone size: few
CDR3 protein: CASSWPSTDTQYF

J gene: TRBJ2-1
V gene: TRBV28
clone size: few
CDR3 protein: CASSDRLGYDEQFF

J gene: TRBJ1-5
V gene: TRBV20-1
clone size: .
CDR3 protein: CSARDWQGNQPQHF

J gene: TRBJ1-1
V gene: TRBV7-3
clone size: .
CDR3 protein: CASSLSPHEAFF

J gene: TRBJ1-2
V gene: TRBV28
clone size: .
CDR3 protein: CASTPGTAFPGGYTF

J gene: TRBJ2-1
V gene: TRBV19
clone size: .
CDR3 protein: CASRSGTGDYNEQFF

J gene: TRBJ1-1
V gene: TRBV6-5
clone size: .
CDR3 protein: CANSYPDGQGKLEAFF

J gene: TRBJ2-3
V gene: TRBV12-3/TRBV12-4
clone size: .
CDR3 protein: CASSLAGGRGDTQYF

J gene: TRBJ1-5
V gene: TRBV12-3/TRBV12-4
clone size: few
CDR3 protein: CASSLGTGSDQPQHF

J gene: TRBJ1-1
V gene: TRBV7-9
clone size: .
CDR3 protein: CASSSINTEAFF